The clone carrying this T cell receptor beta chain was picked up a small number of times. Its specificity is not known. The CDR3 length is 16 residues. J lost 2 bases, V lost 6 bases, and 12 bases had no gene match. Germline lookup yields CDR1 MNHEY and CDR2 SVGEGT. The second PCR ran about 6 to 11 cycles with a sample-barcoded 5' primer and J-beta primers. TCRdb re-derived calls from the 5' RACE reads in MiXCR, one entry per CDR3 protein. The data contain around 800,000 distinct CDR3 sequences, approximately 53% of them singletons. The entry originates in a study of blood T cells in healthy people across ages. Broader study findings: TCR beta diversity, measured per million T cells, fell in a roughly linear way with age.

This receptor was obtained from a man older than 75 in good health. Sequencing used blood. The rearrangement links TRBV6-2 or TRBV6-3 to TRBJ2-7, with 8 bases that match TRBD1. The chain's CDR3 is CASSQSGQGSPYEQYF. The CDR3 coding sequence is TGTGCCAGCAGCCAATCCGGACAGGGAAGCCCCTACGAGCAGTACTTC.